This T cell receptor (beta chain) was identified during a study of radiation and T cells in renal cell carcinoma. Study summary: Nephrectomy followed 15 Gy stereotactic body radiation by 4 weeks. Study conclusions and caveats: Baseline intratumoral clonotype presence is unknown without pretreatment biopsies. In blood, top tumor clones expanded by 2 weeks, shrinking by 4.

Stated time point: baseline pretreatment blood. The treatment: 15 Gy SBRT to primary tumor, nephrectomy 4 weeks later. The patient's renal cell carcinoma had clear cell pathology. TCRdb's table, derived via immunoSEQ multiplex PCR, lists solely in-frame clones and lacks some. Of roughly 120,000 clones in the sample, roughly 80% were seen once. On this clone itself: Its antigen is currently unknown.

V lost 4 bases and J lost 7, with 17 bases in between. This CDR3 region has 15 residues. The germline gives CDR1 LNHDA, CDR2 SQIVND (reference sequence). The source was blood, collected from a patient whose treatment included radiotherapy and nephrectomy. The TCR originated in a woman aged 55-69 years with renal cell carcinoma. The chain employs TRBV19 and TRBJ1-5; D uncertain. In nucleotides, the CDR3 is TGTGCCAGTAGTACTGTGGGCCCCCCGAACCAGCCCCAGCATTTT. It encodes CASSTVGPPNQPQHF. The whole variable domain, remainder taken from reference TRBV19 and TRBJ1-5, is DGGITQSPKYLFRKEGQNVTLSCEQNLNHDAMYWYRQDPGQGLRLIYYSQIVNDFQKGDIAEGYSVSREKKESFPLTVTSAQKNPTAFYLCASSTVGPPNQPQHFGDGTRLSIL.